A single TCR beta chain is shown here with its context. CDR3 length equals 16 residues. V lost 4 bases to trimming and J lost 4 bases, with 18 bases between them. This specimen comes from a study of chronic HIV infection and antiretroviral therapy. TCRdb reprocessed the 5' RACE reads via MiXCR and lists one record per CDR3 protein. Found here are 40,000 or so distinct CDR3 sequences, roughly 8.2% of them singletons; the top ten hold around 2.9%. The source of this sequence is an adult who had HIV and had not received antiretroviral therapy, or was an uninfected healthy control (not recorded which). This chain joins TRBV23-1 and TRBJ2-3; D not certain. TRBV23-1 is placed among ORFs of uncertain function. Sequenced: peripheral blood. CDR3 region: CASSRWPPQFPDTQYF. In DNA, the CDR3 is TGCGCCAGCAGTCGGTGGCCGCCGCAGTTTCCAGATACGCAGTATTTT.